These 22 T cell receptor beta chains came from one sample sequenced in a study of OX40 agonist ivuxolimab in advanced cancers. Sequencing was performed with immunoSEQ multiplex PCR; in TCRdb, only in-frame clones are kept and a portion is missing. This sample has about 46,000 clones, with almost 90% found just once. Sequencing was performed on CD4+ or CD8+ T cells sorted from blood, taken in a trial of the OX40 agonist ivuxolimab. These receptors all stem from an adult with an advanced solid tumor such as melanoma, head and neck, liver or kidney cancer.

The chain employs TRBV28 and TRBJ2-7; 9 bases line up with TRBD2. CDR1 MDHEN and CDR2 SYDVKM come from the germline V gene. CDR3 length: 13 amino acids. J was trimmed by 4 bases and V by 7 bases; bases with no gene match: 5. CDR3 nucleotides: TGTGCCAGCAACCTAGCGGGACATTACGAGCAGTACTTC. Encoded protein: CASNLAGHYEQYF.

This sequence joins TRBV7-9 and TRBJ1-1, with TRBD1 identical over 8 bases. Trimming removed 1 base from V and 9 bases from J; junction bases left unmatched: 7. The CDR3 loop spans 14 amino acids. CDR1 is SEHNR, CDR2 FQNEAQ, per germline (reference sequence). The CDR3 spells CASSLGGSGGKAFF. In DNA, the CDR3 is TGTGCCAGCAGCTTAGGGGGGTCAGGGGGCAAAGCTTTCTTT.

This clone has more than one count but fewer than ten. The chain combines TRBV11-2 with TRBJ2-1, with D maybe TRBD2 (6 bases). The germline gives CDR1 SGHAT, CDR2 FQNNGV. V gave up 6 bases and J gave up 8 bases, with 14 bases separating them. This CDR3 comprises 13 residues. This CDR3 reads CASRPGGIHEQFF. As DNA, the CDR3 is TGTGCCAGCAGACCGGGCGGGATCCATGAGCAGTTCTTC.

The chain combines TRBV4-1 with TRBJ1-2, with D maybe TRBD1 (5 bases). Trimming shortened V by 1 base and J by 0 bases, and 12 bases separated the two germline ends. This CDR3 is 16 amino acids long. Germline CDR1 is MGHRA and CDR2 is YSYEKL. The CDR3 here is CASSQGGILANYGYTF. The CDR3 nucleotides read TGCGCCAGCAGCCAAGGGGGGATATTAGCTAACTATGGCTACACCTTC.

The V and J genes are TRBV9 and TRBJ2-3; 11 bases fit TRBD2. The V gene's germline CDR1 is SGDLS and CDR2 YYNGEE. Trimming took 0 bases from V and 7 from J; bases not matched to a gene: 1. The CDR3 length is 14 residues. The CDR3, as DNA: TGTGCCAGCAGCGTAGCTAGCGGGGGGAATACGCAGTATTTT. Protein product: CASSVASGGNTQYF.

The chain employs TRBV19 and TRBJ2-4; weak D call: TRBD1 (6 bases). Trimming took 7 bases from V and 7 from J, leaving 14 bases between them. The CDR3 is 13 amino acids. Germline V gene data show CDR1 as LNHDA and CDR2 as SQIVND (reference sequence). CDR3 residues: CASTKGVANIQYF. The CDR3, as DNA: TGTGCCAGTACCAAGGGGGTCGCTAACATTCAGTACTTC.

Note on this clone: This sample also contains other DNA sequences that code for the same CDR3. V usage is TRBV30 and J usage is TRBJ1-6; 9 nucleotides align to TRBD1. The germline V gene has CDR1 GTSNPN and CDR2 SVGIG (reference sequence). CDR3 size: 13 residues. Germline trimming cut 5 bases from V and 8 bases from J; bases unmatched to any gene: 4. DNA for the CDR3: TGTGCCTGGGCCAGACAGGGGGATTCACCCCTCCACTTT. Protein product: CAWARQGDSPLHF.

The chain uses TRBV2 and TRBJ2-7; 9 bases fit TRBD1. J was trimmed by 0 bases and V by 6 bases; bases with no gene match: 6. CDR1 and CDR2 (germline): SNHLY, FYNNEI. CDR3 size: 15 residues. The CDR3 reads CASREQGANSYEQYF. Here the CDR3 DNA reads TGTGCCAGCAGAGAACAGGGGGCCAACTCCTACGAGCAGTACTTC.

The V gene is TRBV5-4, the J gene TRBJ1-2; perhaps TRBD1 as D (6 bases). Germline V gene sequence: CDR1 SGHNT, CDR2 YYREEE (reference sequence). This CDR3 contains 13 residues. The V end lost 3 bases, the J end lost 6 bases, and 12 bases lay between the germline ends. The CDR3, as DNA: TGTGCCAGCAGCTCCACAGGGTTAGATGGCTACACCTTC. As protein: CASSSTGLDGYTF.

This rearrangement joins TRBV5-4 to TRBJ1-2; D may be TRBD1 (6 bases). Looked up from germline, CDR1 is SGHNT and CDR2 is YYREEE (reference sequence). This CDR3 contains 15 residues. The germline V and J ends were trimmed by 5 bases and 5 bases, with 19 bases remaining between them. DNA for the CDR3: TGTGCCAGCAGTTCCCTACAGGGAGGGGGATATGGCTACACCTTC. This translates into CASSSLQGGGYGYTF.

V gene TRBV29-1 combines with J gene TRBJ1-1; 7 bases agree with TRBD1. With V trimmed by 7 bases and J by 3 bases, 11 bases remained unmatched. This CDR3 comprises 14 residues. Germline V lookup: CDR1 SQVTM, CDR2 ANQGSEA. The CDR3 spells CSARRGPGDTEAFF. CDR3 nucleotides: TGCAGCGCCCGGAGGGGGCCAGGGGACACTGAAGCTTTCTTT.

The chain is built from TRBV9 and TRBJ2-3; 12 nucleotides align to TRBD2. The J segment lost 6 bases and the V segment lost 5 bases, leaving 4 bases of the junction unmatched. The CDR3 loop spans 14 amino acids. Germline CDR1 and CDR2: SGDLS and YYNGEE. CDR3 sequence reads: CASSRTSGTDTQYF. The CDR3 bases are TGTGCCAGCAGTCGGACTAGCGGGACGGATACGCAGTATTTT.

This clone appeared once. This chain links TRBV19 with TRBJ2-2, with a possible D match to TRBD2 (5 bases). Trimming shortened V by 10 bases and J by 3 bases, and 9 bases separated the two germline ends. The CDR3 consists of 12 residues. CDR1 and CDR2 (germline): LNHDA, SQIVND (reference sequence). The CDR3 nucleotides read TGTGCCACTAGCTTCGACACCGGGGAGCTGTTTTTT. Translation gives CATSFDTGELFF.

Concerning this clone: Its ends do not fully match the called genes, so a read error is possible. This sequence joins TRBV7-7 and TRBJ2-3; 7 bases align to TRBD1. CDR1 is SSHAT and CDR2 is FNYEAQ in the germline V gene (reference sequence). The CDR3 extends over 15 amino acids. In DNA form, the CDR3 reads TGTGCTAGCAGCCGGGGACAGAAGATGTCAGATACGCAGTATTTT. Its translation is CASSRGQKMSDTQYF.

The chain has TRBV29-1 and TRBJ2-7; no clear D gene. V lost 5 bases to trimming and J lost 2 bases, with 7 bases between them. The germline V gene encodes CDR1 SQVTM and CDR2 ANQGSEA. The CDR3 loop spans 11 amino acids. The CDR3, as DNA: TGCAGCGTTCAGTACACCTACGAGCAGTACTTC. This codes for CSVQYTYEQYF.

The chain has TRBV7-3 and TRBJ2-5; D perhaps matches TRBD1 (5 bases). Germline V gives CDR1 SGHTA, CDR2 FQGTGA. V was trimmed by 1 base and J by 3 bases, leaving 9 bases between them. This CDR3 region has 14 residues. CDR3 DNA sequence: TGTGCCAGCAGCTTAAGGGCAGGGAAAGAGACCCAGTACTTC. Amino acids: CASSLRAGKETQYF.

The gene calls are TRBV28 and TRBJ2-1; D not certain. V lost 2 bases and J 8 bases, leaving 7 bases between the germline ends. This CDR3 is 12 amino acids long. Germline V gene sequence: CDR1 MDHEN, CDR2 SYDVKM. CDR3 coding DNA: TGTGCCAGCAGTTTAGACCCCCATGAGCAGTTCTTC. Amino acid sequence: CASSLDPHEQFF.

J is TRBJ2-5 and V is TRBV6-6; D might be TRBD2 (6 bases). V lost 2 bases and J 5 bases, leaving 12 bases between the germline ends. The germline CDR1 and CDR2 sequences are MNHNY and SVGAGI (reference sequence). This CDR3 has 14 residues. CDR3 in amino acids: CASSYRAGRETQYF. The DNA for the CDR3 is TGTGCCAGCAGTTACCGGGCGGGAAGGGAGACCCAGTACTTC.

The chain joins TRBV19 to TRBJ1-2, with a possible D match to TRBD1 (5 bases). In germline, CDR1 is LNHDA, CDR2 SQIVND (reference sequence). CDR3 length equals 13 residues. Trimming left V 6 bases short and J 4 bases short, with 12 bases between. CDR3 in amino acids: CASRSTVIYGYTF. In DNA form, the CDR3 reads TGTGCCAGTAGGTCGACAGTCATCTATGGCTACACCTTC.

In DNA, the CDR3 is TGTGCCAGCAGCTTAAGGCAGTTTAGCCGCAATGAGCAGTTCTTC. It translates to CASSLRQFSRNEQFF. The gene calls are TRBV11-1 and TRBJ2-1; D unresolved. The germline gives CDR1 SGHAT, CDR2 FQDESV (reference sequence). Between the trimmed V and J ends, which lost 2 bases and 6 bases, there was a span of 14 bases. The CDR3 extends over 15 amino acids.

This clone was recorded only once. This chain uses TRBV18 with TRBJ1-1; D gene unclear. Germline CDR1 reads KGHSH; CDR2 reads LQKENI. V was clipped by 4 bases and J by 1 base, with 7 bases between them. The CDR3 has 13 residues. The CDR3 region is CASSLGQNTEAFF. As DNA, the CDR3 is TGTGCCAGCTCACTAGGGCAGAACACTGAAGCTTTCTTT.

V gene TRBV15 combines with J gene TRBJ2-7, with 9 bases identical to TRBD2. CDR3 length: 17 residues. Germline assignment: CDR1 LNHNV and CDR2 YYDKDF (reference sequence). Unmatched junction bases numbered 7, after V lost 0 bases and J lost 1 base. CDR3 DNA sequence: TGTGCCACCAGCAGAGATCTAAGCGGGGGGCGGTCCTACGAGCAGTACTTC. Residues: CATSRDLSGGRSYEQYF.